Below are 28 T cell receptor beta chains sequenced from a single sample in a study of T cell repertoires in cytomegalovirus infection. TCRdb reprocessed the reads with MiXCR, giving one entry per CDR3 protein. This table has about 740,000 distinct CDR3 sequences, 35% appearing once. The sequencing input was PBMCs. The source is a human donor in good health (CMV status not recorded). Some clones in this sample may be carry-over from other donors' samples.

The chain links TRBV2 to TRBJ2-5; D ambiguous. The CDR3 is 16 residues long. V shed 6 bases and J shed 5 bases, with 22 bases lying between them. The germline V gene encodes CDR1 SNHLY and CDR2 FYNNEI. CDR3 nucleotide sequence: TGTGCCAGCAGCGCACCGAAAGGGCATCTCTGGGAGACCCAGTACTTC. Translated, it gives CASSAPKGHLWETQYF.

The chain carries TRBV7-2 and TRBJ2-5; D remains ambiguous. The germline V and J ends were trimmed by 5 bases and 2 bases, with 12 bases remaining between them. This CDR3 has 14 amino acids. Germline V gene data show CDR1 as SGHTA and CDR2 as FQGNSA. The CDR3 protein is CASSPGRLQETQYF. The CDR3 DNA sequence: TGTGCCAGCAGCCCGGGCAGGTTACAAGAGACCCAGTACTTC. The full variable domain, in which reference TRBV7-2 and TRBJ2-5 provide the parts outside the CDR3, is GAGVSQSPSNKVTEKGKDVELRCDPISGHTALYWYRQSLGQGLEFLIYFQGNSAPDKSGLPSDRFSAERTGGSVSTLTIQRTQQEDSAVYLCASSPGRLQETQYFGPGTRLLVL.

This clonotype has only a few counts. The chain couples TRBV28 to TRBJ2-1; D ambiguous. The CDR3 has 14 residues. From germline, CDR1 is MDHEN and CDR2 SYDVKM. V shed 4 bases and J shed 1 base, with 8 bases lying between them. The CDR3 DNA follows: TGTGCCAGCAGTTCTTGGGGTTCCTACAATGAGCAGTTCTTC. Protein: CASSSWGSYNEQFF.

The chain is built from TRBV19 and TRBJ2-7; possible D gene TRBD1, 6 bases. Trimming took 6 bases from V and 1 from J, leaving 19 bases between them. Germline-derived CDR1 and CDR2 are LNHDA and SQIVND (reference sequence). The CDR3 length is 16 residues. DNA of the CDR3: TGTGCCAGTAGCAACCCCCAGGGGATAGGTTCCTACGAGCAGTACTTC. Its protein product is CASSNPQGIGSYEQYF.

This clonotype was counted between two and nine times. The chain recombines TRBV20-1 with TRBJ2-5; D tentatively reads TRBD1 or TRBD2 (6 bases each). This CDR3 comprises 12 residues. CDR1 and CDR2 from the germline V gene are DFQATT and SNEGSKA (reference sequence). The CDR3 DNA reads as TGCAGCTTGGGGGGCGAACAAGAGACCCAGTACTTC. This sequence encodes CSLGGEQETQYF.

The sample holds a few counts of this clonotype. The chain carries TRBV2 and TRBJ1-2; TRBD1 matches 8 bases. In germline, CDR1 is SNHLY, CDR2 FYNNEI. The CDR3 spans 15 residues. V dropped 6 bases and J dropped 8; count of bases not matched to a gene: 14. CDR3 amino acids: CASSARSGGLYGYTF. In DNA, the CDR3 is TGTGCCAGCAGCGCCCGCTCAGGGGGCCTGTACGGCTACACCTTC.

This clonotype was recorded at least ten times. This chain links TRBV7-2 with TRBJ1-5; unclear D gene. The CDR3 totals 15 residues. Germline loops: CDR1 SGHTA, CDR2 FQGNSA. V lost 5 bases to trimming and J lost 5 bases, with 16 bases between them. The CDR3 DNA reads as TGTGCCAGCAGCCTCCAGGCGACCCGGGATCAGCCCCAGCATTTT. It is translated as CASSLQATRDQPQHF.

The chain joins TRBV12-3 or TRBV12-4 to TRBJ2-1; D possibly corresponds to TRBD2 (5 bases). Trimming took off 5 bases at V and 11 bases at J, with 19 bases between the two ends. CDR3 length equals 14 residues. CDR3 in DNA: TGTGCCAGCAGTCCCAGCGGTCTCGCGGATCAGCAGTTCTTC. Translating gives CASSPSGLADQQFF.

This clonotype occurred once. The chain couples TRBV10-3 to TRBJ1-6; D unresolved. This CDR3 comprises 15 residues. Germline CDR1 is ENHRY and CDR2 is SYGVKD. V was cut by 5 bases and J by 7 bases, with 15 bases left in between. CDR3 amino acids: CAISFDANLNSPLHF. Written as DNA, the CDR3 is TGTGCCATCAGTTTCGACGCGAACCTGAATTCACCCCTCCACTTT.

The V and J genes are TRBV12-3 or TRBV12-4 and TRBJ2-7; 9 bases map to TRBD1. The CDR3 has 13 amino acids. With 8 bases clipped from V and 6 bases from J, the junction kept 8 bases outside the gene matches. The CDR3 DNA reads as TGTGCCAGCGGTTGGACAGGGGAAGGCGAGCAGTACTTC. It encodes CASGWTGEGEQYF.

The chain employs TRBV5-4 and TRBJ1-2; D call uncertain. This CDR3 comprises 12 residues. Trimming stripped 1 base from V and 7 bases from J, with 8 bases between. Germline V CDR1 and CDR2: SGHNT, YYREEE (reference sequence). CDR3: CASSLIEVGYTF. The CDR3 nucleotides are TGTGCCAGCAGCTTGATCGAGGTTGGCTACACCTTC.

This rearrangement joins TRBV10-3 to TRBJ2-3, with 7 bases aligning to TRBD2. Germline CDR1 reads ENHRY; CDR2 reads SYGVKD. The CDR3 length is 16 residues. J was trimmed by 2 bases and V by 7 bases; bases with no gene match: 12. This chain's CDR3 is CAIKMEPAGITDTQYF. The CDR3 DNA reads TGTGCCATCAAAATGGAGCCAGCGGGAATCACAGATACGCAGTATTTT.

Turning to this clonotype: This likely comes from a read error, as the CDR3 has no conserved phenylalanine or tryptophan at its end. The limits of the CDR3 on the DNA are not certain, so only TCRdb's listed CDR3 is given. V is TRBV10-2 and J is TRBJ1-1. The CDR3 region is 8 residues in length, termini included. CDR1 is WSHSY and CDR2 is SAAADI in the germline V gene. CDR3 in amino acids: CASSVDFL.

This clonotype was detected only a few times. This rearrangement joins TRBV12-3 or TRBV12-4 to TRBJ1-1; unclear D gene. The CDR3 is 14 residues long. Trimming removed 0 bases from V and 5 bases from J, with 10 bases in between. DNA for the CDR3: TGTGCCAGCAGTTTAGCGGGGAAGAGGACTGAAGCTTTCTTT. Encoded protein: CASSLAGKRTEAFF.

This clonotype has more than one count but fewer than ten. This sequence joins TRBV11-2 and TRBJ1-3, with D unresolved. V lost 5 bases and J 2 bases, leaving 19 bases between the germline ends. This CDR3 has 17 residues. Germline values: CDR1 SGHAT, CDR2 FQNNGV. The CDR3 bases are TGTGCCAGCAGCACAACGGACGGTTCATGGACTGGAAACACCATATATTTT. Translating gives CASSTTDGSWTGNTIYF.

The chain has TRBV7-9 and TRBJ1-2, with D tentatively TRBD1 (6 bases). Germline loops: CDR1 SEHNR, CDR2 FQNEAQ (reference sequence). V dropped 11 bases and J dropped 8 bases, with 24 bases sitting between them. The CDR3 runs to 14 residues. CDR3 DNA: TGTGCCCTCAGATTAGGACAGCCTTCGGAGGGCTACACCTTC. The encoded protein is CALRLGQPSEGYTF.

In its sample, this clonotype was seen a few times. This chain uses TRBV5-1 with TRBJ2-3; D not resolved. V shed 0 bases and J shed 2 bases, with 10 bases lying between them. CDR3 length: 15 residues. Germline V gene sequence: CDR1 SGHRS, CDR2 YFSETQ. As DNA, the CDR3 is TGCGCCAGCAGCTTGGCACCTACGCCCACAGATACGCAGTATTTT. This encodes CASSLAPTPTDTQYF.

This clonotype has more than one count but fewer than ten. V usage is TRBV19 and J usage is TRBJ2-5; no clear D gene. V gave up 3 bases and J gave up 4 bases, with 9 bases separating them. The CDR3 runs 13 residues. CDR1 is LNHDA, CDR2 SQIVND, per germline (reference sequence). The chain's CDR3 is CASSISSGETQYF. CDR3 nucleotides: TGTGCCAGTAGTATCTCATCCGGAGAGACCCAGTACTTC.

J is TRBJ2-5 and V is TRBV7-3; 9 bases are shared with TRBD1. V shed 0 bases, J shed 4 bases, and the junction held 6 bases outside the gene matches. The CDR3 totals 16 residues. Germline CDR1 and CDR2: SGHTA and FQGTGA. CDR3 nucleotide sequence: TGTGCCAGCAGCTTAACTGGGGGGACAGGGTTAGAGACCCAGTACTTC. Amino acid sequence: CASSLTGGTGLETQYF.

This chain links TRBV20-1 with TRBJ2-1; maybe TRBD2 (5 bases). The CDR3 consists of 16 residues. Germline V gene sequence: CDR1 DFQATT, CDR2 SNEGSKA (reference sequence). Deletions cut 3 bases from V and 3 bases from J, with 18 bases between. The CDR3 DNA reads TGCAGTGCTAGCCTCGGGGAAAGCGGATACTACAATGAGCAGTTCTTC. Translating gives CSASLGESGYYNEQFF.

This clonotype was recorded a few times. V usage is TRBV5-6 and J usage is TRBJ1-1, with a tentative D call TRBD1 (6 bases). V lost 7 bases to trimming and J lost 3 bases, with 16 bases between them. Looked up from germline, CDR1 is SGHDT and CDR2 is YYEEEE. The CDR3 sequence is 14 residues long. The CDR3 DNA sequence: TGTGCCAGCGGGGGCGGGGACCGTCACACTGAAGCTTTCTTT. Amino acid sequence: CASGGGDRHTEAFF.

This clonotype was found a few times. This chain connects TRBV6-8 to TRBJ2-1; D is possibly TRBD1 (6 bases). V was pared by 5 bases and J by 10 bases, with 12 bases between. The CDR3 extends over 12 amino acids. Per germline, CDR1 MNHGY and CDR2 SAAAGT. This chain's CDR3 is CASSHQGREQFF. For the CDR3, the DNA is TGTGCCAGCAGTCATCAGGGGCGGGAGCAGTTCTTC.

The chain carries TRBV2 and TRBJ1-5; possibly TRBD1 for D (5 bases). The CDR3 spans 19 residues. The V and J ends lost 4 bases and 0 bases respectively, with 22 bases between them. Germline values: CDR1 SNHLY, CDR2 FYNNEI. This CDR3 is CASSASVGRRGYSNQPQHF. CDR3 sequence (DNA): TGTGCCAGCAGTGCGAGTGTCGGCAGGAGGGGTTATAGCAATCAGCCCCAGCATTTT.

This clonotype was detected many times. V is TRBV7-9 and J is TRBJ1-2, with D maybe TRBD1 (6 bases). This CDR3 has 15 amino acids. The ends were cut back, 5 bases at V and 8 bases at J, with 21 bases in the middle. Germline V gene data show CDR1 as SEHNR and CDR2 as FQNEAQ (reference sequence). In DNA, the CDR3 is TGTGCCAGCAGCCCAGCGGCAGGGGCGTTCTCCGGCTACACCTTC. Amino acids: CASSPAAGAFSGYTF.

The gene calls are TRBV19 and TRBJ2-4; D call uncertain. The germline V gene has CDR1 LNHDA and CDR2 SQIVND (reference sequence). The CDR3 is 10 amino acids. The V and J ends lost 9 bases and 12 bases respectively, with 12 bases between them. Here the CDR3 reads CASPSPAQYF. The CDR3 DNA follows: TGTGCCAGCCCTTCACCCGCTCAGTACTTC.

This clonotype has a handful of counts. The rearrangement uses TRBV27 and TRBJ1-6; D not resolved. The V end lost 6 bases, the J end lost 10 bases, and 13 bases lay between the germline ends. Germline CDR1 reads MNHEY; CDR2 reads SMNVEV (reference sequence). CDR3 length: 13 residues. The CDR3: CASRSPGQSPLHF. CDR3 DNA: TGTGCCAGCAGATCGCCGGGCCAATCACCCCTCCACTTT.

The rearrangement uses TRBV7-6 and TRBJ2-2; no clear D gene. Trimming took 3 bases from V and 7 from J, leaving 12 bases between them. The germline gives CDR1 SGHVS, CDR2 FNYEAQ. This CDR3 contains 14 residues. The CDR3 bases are TGTGCCAGCAGCTTTAGGGTTTCCGACGGGGAGCTGTTTTTT. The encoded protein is CASSFRVSDGELFF.

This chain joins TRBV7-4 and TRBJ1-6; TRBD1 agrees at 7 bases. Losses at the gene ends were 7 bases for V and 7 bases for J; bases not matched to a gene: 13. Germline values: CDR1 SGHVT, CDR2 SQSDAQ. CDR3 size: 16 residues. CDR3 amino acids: CASTPGRDSQNSPLHF. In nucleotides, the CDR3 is TGTGCCAGCACCCCGGGCCGGGACAGTCAGAATTCACCCCTCCACTTT.